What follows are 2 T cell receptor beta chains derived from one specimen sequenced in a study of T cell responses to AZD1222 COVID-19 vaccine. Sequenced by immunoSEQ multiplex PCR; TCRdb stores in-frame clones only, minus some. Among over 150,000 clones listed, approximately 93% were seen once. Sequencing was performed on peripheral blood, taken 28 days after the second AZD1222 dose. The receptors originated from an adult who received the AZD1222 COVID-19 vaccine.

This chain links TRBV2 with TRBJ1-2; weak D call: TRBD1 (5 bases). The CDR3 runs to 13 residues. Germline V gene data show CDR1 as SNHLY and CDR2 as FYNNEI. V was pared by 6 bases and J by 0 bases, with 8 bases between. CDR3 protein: CASSDSTNYGYTF. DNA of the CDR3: TGTGCCAGCAGCGACAGCACTAACTATGGCTACACCTTC.

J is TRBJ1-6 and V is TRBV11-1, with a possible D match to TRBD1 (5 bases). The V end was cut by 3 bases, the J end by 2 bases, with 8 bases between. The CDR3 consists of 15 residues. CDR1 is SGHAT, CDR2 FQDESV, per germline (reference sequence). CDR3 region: CASSLRGTYNSPLHF. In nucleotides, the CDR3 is TGTGCCAGCAGCTTGAGGGGAACCTATAATTCACCCCTCCACTTT. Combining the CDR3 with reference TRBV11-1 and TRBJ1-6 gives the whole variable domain EAEVAQSPRYKITEKSQAVAFWCDPISGHATLYWYRQILGQGPELLVQFQDESVVDDSQLPKDRFSAERLKGVDSTLKIQPAELGDSAMYLCASSLRGTYNSPLHFGNGTRLTVT.